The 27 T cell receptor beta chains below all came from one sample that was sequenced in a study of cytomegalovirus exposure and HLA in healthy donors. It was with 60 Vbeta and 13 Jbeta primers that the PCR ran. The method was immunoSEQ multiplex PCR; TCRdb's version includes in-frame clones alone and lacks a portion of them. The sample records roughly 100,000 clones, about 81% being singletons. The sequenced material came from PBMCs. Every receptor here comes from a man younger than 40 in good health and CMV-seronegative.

The CDR3 loop is CASSEAPFGFSGNTIYF. The CDR3 DNA reads TGTGCCAGCAGTGAGGCCCCTTTTGGCTTCTCTGGAAACACCATATATTTT. V is TRBV6-1 and J is TRBJ1-3; no firm D call. V shed 3 bases and J shed 0 bases, with 15 bases lying between them. Germline V lookup: CDR1 MNHNS, CDR2 SASEGT. The CDR3 runs to 17 residues.

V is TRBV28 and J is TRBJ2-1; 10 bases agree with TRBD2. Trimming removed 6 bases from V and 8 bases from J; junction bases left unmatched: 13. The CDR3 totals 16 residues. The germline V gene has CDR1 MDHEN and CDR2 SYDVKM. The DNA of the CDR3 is TGTGCCAGCAGCACCAAAACCCGACTAGCGGGCGATGAGCAGTTCTTC. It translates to CASSTKTRLAGDEQFF.

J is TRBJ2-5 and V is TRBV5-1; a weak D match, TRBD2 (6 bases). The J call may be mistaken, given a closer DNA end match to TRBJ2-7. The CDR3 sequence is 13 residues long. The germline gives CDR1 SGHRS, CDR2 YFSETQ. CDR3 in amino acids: CASSAGPPYEQYF. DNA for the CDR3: TGCGCCAGCAGCGCGGGACCGCCCTACGAGCAGTACTTC.

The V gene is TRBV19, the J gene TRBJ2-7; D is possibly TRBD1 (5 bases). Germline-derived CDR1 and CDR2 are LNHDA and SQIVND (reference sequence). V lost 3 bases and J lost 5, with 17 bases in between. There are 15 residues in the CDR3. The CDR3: CASSIVGGGANEQYF. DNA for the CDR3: TGTGCCAGTAGTATTGTGGGCGGTGGGGCCAACGAGCAGTACTTC.

Written as DNA, the CDR3 is TGTGCCAGCAGCCCTACCTCTGGAAACACCATATATTTT. The encoded protein is CASSPTSGNTIYF. V and J are TRBV7-9 and TRBJ1-3; no reliable D call. CDR1 is SEHNR and CDR2 is FQNEAQ in the germline V gene (reference sequence). The CDR3 is 13 amino acids. V shed 5 bases and J shed 0 bases, with 5 bases lying between them.

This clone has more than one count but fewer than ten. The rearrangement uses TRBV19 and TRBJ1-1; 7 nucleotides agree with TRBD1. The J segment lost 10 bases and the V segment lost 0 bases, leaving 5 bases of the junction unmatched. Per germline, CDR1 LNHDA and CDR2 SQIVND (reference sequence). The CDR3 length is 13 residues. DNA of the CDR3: TGTGCCAGTAGTATAGAACAGGGGTCGGGAGCTTTCTTT. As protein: CASSIEQGSGAFF.

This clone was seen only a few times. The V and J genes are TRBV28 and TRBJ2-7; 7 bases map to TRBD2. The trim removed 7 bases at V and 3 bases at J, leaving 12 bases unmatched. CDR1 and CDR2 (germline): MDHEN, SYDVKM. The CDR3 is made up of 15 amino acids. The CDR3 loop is CASTTGGGRLYEQYF. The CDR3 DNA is TGTGCCAGCACCACGGGCGGCGGGAGACTCTACGAGCAGTACTTC.

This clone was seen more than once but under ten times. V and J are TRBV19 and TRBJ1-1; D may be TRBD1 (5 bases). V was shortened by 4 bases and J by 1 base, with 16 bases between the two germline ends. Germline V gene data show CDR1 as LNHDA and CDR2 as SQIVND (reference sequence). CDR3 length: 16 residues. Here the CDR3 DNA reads TGTGCCAGTAGTACAATAGAGCGGGGGAGGAACACTGAAGCTTTCTTT. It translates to CASSTIERGRNTEAFF. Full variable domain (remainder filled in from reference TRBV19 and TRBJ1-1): DGGITQSPKYLFRKEGQNVTLSCEQNLNHDAMYWYRQDPGQGLRLIYYSQIVNDFQKGDIAEGYSVSREKKESFPLTVTSAQKNPTAFYLCASSTIERGRNTEAFFGQGTRLTVV.

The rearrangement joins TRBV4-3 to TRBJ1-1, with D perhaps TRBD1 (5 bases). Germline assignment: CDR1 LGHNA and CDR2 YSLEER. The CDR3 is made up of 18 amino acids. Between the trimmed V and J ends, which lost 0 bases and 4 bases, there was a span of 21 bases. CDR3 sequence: CASSQDLGGLVRATEAFF. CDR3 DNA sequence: TGCGCCAGCAGCCAAGATTTGGGGGGTTTGGTGAGGGCCACTGAAGCTTTCTTT.

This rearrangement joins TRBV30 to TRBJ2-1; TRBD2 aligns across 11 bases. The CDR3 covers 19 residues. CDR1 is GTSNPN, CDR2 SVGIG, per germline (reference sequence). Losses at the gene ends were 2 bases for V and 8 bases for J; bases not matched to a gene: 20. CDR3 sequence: CAWSSGLAVSLTSGDEQFF. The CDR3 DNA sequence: TGTGCCTGGAGTTCGGGACTAGCGGTATCTCTCACGTCGGGCGATGAGCAGTTCTTC.

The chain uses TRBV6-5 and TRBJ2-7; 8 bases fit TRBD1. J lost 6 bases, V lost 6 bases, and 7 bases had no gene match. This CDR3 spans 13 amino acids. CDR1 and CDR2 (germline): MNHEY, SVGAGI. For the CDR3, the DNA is TGTGCCAGCAGAACCCCTACAGGGGGCGAGCAGTACTTC. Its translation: CASRTPTGGEQYF.

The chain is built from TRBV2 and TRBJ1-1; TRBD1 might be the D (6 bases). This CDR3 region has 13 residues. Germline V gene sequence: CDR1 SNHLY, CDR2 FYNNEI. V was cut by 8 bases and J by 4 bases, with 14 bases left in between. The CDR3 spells CASGDTLGTEAFF. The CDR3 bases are TGTGCCAGCGGGGACACCCTCGGCACTGAAGCTTTCTTT.

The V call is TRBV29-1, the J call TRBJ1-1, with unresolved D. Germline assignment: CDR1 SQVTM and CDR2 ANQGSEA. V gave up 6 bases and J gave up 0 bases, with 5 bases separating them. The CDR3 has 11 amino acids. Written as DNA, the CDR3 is TGCAGCGTGTCAATGAACACTGAAGCTTTCTTT. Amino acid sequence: CSVSMNTEAFF.

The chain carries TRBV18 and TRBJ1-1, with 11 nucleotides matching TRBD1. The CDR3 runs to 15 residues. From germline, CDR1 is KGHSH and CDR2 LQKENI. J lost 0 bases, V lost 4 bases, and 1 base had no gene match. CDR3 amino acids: CASSQGQGVNTEAFF. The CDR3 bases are TGTGCCAGCTCACAGGGACAGGGGGTGAACACTGAAGCTTTCTTT.

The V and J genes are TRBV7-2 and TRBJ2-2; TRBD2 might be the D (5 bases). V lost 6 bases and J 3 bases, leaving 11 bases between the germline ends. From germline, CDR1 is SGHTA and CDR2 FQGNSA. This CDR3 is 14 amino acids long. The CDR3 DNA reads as TGTGCCAGCAGTCGGGGTTGGGACACCGGGGAGCTGTTTTTT. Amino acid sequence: CASSRGWDTGELFF.

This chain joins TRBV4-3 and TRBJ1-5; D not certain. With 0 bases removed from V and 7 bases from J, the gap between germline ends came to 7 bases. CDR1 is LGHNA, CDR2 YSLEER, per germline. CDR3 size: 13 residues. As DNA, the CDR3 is TGCGCCAGCAGCCAAGACATACGGCAGCCCCAGCATTTT. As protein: CASSQDIRQPQHF.

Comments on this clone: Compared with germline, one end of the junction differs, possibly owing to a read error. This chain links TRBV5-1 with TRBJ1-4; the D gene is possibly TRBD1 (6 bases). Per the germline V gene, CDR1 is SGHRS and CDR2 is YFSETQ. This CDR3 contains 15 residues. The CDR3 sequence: CASSLDGTSNEELFF. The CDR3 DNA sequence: TGCGCCAGCAGCTTGGACGGGACAAGTAATGAAGAACTGTTTTTT.

CDR3 residues: CASSGTSGGAGTQYF. The CDR3, as DNA: TGTGCCAGTAGCGGGACTAGCGGGGGGGCCGGGACCCAGTACTTC. V usage is TRBV6-5 and J usage is TRBJ2-5; 16 positions agree with TRBD2. CDR3 size: 15 residues. The germline gives CDR1 MNHEY, CDR2 SVGAGI. Losses at the gene ends were 9 bases for V and 7 bases for J; bases not matched to a gene: 8.

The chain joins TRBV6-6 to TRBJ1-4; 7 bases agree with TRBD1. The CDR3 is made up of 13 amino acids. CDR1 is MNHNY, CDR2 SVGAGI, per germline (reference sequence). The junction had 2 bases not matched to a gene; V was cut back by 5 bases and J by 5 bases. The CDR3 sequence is CASSLQGNEKLFF. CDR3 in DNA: TGTGCCAGCAGTCTACAGGGGAATGAAAAACTGTTTTTT.

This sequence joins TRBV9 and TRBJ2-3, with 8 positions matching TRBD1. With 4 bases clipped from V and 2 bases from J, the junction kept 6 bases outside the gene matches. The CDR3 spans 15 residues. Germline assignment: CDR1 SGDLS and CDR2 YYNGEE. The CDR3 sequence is CASSFRDRNTDTQYF. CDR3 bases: TGTGCCAGCAGCTTCCGGGACAGGAACACAGATACGCAGTATTTT.

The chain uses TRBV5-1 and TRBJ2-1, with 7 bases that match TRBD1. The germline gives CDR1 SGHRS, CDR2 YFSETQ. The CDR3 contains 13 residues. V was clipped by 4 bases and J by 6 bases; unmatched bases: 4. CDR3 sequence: CASSPDRANEQFF. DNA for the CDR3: TGCGCCAGCAGCCCCGACAGGGCCAATGAGCAGTTCTTC.

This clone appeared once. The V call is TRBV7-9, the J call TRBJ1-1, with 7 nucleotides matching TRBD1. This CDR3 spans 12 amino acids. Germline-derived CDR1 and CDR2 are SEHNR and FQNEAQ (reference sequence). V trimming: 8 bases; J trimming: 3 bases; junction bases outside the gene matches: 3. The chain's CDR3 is CASQGDDTEAFF. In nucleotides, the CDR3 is TGTGCCAGCCAGGGGGATGACACTGAAGCTTTCTTT.

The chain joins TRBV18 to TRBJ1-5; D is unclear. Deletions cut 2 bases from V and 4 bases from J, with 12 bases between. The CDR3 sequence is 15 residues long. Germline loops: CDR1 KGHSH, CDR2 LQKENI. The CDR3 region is CASSPSTRKNQPQHF. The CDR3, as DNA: TGTGCCAGCTCACCATCAACTCGAAAGAATCAGCCCCAGCATTTT.

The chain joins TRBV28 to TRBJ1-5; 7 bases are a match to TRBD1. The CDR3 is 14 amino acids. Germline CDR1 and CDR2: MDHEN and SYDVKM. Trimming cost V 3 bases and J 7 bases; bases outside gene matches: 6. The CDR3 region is CASSLEQGGQPQHF. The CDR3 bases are TGTGCCAGCAGTTTGGAGCAGGGGGGACAGCCCCAGCATTTT.

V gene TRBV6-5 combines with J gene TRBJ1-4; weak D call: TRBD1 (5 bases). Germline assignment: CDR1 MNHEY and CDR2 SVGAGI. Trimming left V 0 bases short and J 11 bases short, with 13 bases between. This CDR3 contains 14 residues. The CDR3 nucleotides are TGTGCCAGCAGTTACTCCAGAGGGGCGGGGAAACTGTTTTTT. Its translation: CASSYSRGAGKLFF.

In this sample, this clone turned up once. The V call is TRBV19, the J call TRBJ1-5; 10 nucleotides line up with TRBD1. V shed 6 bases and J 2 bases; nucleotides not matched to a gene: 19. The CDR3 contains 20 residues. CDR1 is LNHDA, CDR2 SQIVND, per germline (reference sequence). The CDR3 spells CASSPPAGGQGWWGNQPQHF. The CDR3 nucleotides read TGTGCCAGTAGCCCTCCCGCCGGGGGACAGGGGTGGTGGGGCAATCAGCCCCAGCATTTT.

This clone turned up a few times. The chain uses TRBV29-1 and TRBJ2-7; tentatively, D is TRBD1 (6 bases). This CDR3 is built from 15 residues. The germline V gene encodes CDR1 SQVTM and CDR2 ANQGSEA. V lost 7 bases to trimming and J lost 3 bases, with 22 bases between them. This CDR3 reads CSARTAQRADYEQYF. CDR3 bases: TGCAGCGCGCGGACAGCCCAGCGAGCAGACTACGAGCAGTACTTC.